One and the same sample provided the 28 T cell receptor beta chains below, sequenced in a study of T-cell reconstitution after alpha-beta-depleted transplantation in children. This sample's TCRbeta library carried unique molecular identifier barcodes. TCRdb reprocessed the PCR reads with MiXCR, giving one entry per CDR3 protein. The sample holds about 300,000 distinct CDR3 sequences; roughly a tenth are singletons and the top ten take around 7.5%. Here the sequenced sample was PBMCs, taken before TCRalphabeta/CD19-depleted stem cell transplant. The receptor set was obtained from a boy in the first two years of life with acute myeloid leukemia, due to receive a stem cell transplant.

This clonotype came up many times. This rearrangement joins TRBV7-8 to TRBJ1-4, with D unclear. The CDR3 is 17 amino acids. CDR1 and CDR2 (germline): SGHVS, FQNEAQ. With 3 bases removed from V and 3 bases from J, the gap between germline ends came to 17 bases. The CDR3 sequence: CASSFSWNPEANEKLFF. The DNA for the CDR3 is TGTGCCAGCAGCTTCTCTTGGAACCCGGAAGCTAATGAAAAACTGTTTTTT.

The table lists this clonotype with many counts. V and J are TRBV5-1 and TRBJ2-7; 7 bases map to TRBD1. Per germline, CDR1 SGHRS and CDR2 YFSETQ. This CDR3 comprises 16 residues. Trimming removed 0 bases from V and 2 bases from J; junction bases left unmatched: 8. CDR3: CASSLAGYRGAYEQYF. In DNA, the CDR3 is TGCGCCAGCAGCTTGGCCGGGTACAGGGGAGCCTACGAGCAGTACTTC.

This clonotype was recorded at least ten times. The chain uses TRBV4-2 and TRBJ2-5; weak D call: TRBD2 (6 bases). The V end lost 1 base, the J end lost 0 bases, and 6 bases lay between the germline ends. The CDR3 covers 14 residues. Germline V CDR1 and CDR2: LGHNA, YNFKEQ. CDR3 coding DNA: TGTGCCAGCAGCCAAGCTAGCGACCAAGAGACCCAGTACTTC. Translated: CASSQASDQETQYF.

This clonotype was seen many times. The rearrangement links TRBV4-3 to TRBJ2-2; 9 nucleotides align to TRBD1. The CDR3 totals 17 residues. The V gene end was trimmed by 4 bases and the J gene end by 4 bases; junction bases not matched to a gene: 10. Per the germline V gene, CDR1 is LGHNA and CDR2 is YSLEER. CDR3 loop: CASSRTGTGWGTGELFF. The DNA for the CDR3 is TGCGCCAGCAGCCGAACTGGGACAGGGTGGGGCACCGGGGAGCTGTTTTTT.

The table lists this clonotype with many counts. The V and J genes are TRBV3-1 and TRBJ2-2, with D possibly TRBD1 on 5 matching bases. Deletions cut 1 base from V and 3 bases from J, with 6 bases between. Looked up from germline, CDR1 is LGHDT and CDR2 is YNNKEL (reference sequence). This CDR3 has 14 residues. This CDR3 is CASSQATDTGELFF. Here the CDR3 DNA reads TGTGCCAGCAGCCAAGCGACAGACACCGGGGAGCTGTTTTTT.

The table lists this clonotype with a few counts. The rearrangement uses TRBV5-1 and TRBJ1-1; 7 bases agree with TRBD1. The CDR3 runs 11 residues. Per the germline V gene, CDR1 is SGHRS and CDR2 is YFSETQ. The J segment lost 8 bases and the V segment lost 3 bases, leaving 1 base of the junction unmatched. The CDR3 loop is CASSSQGEAFF. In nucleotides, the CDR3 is TGCGCCAGCAGCTCACAGGGGGAAGCTTTCTTT.

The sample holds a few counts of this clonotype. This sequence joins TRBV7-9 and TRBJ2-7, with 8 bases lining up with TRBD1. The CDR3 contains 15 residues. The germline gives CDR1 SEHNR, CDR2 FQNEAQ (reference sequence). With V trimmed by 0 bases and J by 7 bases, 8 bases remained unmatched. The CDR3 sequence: CASSLAVGRGREQYF. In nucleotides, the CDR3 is TGTGCCAGCAGCTTAGCAGTCGGCAGGGGGCGTGAGCAGTACTTC.

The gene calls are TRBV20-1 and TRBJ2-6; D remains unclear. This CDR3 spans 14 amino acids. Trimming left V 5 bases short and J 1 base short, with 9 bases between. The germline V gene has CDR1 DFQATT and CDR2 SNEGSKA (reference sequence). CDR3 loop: CSALLSSGANVLTF. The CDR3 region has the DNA TGCAGTGCTCTTCTTTCTTCTGGGGCCAACGTCCTGACTTTC.

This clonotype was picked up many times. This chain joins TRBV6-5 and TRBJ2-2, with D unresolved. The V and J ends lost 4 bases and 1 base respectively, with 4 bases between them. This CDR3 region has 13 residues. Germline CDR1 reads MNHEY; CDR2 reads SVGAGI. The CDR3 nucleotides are TGTGCCAGCAGTTTCCTGAACACCGGGGAGCTGTTTTTT. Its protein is CASSFLNTGELFF.

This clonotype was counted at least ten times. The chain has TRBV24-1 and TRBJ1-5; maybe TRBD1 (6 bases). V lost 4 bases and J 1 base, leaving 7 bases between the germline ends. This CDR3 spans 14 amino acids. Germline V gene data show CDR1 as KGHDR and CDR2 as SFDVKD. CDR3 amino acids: CATSDRGSNQPQHF. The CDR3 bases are TGTGCCACCAGTGACAGGGGAAGCAATCAGCCCCAGCATTTT.

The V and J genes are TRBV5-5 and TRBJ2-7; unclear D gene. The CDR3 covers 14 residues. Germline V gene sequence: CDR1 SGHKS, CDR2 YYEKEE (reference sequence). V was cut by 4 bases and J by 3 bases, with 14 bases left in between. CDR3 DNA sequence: TGTGCCAGCAGCCCCGACGGGCTTTTCTACGAGCAGTACTTC. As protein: CASSPDGLFYEQYF.

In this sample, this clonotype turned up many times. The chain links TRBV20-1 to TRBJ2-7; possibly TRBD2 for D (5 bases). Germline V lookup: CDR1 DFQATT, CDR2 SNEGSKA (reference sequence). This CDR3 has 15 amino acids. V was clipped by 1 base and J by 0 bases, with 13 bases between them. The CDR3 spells CSARVGGLSSYEQYF. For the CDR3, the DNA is TGCAGTGCTAGAGTAGGCGGGTTGAGCTCCTACGAGCAGTACTTC.

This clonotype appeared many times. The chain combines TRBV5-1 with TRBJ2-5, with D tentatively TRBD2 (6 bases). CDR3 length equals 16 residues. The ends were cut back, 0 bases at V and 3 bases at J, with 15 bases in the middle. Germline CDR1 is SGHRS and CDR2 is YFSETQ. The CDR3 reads CASSLGEEGGEETQYF. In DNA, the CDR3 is TGCGCCAGCAGCTTGGGTGAGGAGGGTGGTGAAGAGACCCAGTACTTC.

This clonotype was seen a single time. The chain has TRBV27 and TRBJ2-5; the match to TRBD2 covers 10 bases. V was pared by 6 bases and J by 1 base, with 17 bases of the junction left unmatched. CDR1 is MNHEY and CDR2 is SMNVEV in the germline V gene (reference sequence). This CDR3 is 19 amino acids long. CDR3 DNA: TGTGCCAGCAGCGTAGGAGGGACTAGCGCGGGGGGCCCCCAAGAGACCCAGTACTTC. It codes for CASSVGGTSAGGPQETQYF.

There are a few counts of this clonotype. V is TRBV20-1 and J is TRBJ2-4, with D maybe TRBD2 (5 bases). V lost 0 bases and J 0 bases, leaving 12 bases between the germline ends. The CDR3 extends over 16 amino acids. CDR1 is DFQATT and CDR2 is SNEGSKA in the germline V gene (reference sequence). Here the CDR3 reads CSARDLGDPAKNIQYF. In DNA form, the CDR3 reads TGCAGTGCTAGAGACCTCGGGGATCCAGCCAAAAACATTCAGTACTTC.

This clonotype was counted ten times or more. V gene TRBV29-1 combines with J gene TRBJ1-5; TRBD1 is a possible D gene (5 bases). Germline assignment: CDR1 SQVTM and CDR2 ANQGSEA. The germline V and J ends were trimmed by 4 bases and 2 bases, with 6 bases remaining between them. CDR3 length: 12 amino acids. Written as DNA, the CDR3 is TGCAGCGTTGCGGGGGGCAATCAGCCCCAGCATTTT. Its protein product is CSVAGGNQPQHF.

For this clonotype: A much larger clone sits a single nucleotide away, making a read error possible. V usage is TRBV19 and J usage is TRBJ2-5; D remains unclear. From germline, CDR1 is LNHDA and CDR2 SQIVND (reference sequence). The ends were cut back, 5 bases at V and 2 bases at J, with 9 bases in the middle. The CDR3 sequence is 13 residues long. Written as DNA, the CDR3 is TGTGCCAGTAGTGGTCACTATCAAGAGACCCAGTACTTC. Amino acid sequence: CASSGHYQETQYF.

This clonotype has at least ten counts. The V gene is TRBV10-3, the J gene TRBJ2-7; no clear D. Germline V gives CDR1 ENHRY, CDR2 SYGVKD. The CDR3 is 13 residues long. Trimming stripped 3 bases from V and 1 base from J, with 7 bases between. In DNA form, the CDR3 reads TGTGCCATCAGTGACAACGTTTCCTACGAGCAGTACTTC. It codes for CAISDNVSYEQYF.

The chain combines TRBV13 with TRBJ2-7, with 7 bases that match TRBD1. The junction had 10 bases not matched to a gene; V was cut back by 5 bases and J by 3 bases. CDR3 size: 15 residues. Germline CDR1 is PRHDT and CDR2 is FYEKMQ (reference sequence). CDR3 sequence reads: CASSPRDSSHYEQYF. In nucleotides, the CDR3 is TGTGCCAGCAGCCCCCGGGACAGTAGCCACTACGAGCAGTACTTC.

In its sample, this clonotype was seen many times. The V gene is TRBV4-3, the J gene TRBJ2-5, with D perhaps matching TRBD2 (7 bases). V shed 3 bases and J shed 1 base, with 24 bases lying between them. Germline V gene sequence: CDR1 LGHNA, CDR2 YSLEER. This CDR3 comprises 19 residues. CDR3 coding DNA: TGCGCCAGCAGCCACCGAAAGTGGGGGGGGCTAGCCCTCCAAGAGACCCAGTACTTC. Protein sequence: CASSHRKWGGLALQETQYF.

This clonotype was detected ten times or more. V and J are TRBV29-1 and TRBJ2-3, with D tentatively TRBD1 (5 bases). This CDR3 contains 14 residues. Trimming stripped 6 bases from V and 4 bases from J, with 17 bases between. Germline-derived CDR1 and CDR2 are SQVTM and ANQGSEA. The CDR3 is CSVDQGVYADTQYF. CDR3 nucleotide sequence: TGCAGCGTCGACCAGGGCGTTTATGCAGATACGCAGTATTTT.

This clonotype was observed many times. The CDR3 region is CSASKASYEQYF. The DNA for the CDR3 is TGCAGTGCTAGTAAGGCTTCCTACGAGCAGTACTTC. The V and J genes are TRBV20-1 and TRBJ2-7, with unresolved D. CDR3 length: 12 residues. Looked up from germline, CDR1 is DFQATT and CDR2 is SNEGSKA (reference sequence). Trimming shortened V by 3 bases and J by 1 base, and 7 bases separated the two germline ends.

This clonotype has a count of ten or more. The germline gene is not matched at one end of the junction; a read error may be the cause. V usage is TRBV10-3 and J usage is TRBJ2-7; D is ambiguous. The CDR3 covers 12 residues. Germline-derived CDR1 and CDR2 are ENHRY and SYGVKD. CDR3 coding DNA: TGTGCCATGTCGGGTGGAACCTACGAGCAGTATTTC. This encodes CAMSGGTYEQYF.

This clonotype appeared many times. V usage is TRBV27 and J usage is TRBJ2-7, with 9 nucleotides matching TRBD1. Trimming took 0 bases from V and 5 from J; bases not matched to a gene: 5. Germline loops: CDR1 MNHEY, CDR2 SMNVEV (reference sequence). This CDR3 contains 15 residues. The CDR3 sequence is CASSLSNRGRNEQYF. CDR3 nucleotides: TGTGCCAGCAGTTTATCCAACAGGGGGCGGAACGAGCAGTACTTC.

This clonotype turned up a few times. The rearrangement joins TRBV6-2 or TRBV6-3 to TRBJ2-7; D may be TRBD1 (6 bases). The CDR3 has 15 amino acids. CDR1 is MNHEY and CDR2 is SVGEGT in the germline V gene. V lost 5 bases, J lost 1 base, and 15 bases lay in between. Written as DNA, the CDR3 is TGTGCCAGCAGTGCGCGGACAGCTAAGTCCTACGAGCAGTACTTC. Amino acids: CASSARTAKSYEQYF.

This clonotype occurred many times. The CDR3 region has the DNA TGCGCCAGCAGCTCCCCGGGGGGTGGGGAGACCCAGTACTTC. Residues: CASSSPGGGETQYF. This chain connects TRBV5-1 to TRBJ2-5; 7 bases are shared with TRBD2. Germline V lookup: CDR1 SGHRS, CDR2 YFSETQ. V trimming: 3 bases; J trimming: 5 bases; junction bases outside the gene matches: 7. This CDR3 has 14 amino acids. The variable domain in full, completed from reference TRBV5-1 and TRBJ2-5, reads KAGVTQTPRYLIKTRGQQVTLSCSPISGHRSVSWYQQTPGQGLQFLFEYFSETQRNKGNFPGRFSGRQFSNSRSEMNVSTLELGDSALYLCASSSPGGGETQYFGPGTRLLVL.

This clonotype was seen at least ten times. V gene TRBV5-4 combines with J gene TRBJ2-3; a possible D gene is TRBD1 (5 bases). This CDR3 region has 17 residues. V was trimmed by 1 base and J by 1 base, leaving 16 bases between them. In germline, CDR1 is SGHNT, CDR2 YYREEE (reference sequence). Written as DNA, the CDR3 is TGTGCCAGCAGCTTGTACAGGCCTTTTGGTGGCACAGATACGCAGTATTTT. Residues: CASSLYRPFGGTDTQYF.

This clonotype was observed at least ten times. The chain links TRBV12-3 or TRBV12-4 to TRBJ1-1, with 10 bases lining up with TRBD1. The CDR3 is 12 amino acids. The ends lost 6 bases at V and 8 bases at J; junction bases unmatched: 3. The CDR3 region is CASSTGQGEAFF. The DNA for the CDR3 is TGTGCCAGCAGCACGGGACAGGGGGAAGCTTTCTTT.